This T cell receptor beta chain was retrieved from a study of tumor and adjacent non-tumor tissue in lung cancer. Findings and limits, study-wide: Tumor repertoires had a smaller top 100 clone share than normal lung. Patients with more diverse tumor TCRs had worse survival. Significantly higher TCR diversity was found in tumor than normal lung.

The library came from three nested PCR rounds adapted from ARM-PCR protocols. MiXCR, applied by TCRdb to the multiplex PCR reads, yields one record per CDR3 protein. The sample shows approximately 100,000 distinct CDR3 sequences, roughly two thirds of them seen only once. RNA was extracted from bulk tissue without any cell sorting. This non-tumor lung sample came from over 3 cm beyond the tumor edge. Newly diagnosed lung cancer patients had thoracic surgery in China, August–November 2014, without prior chemotherapy. Concerning this clonotype itself: Its antigen is undetermined.

Material for sequencing was distant non-tumor lung tissue. The sequence was obtained from a man aged 60 to 75 with non-small cell lung cancer.

The CDR3 is CASIEGQRYANTF. DNA of the CDR3: TGTGCCAGCATAGAGGGACAGCGCTATGCCAACACCTTC. This chain links TRBV6-1 with TRBJ1-2; TRBD1 aligns across 7 bases. Per germline, CDR1 MNHNS and CDR2 SASEGT. The CDR3 length is 13 residues. Germline trimming cut 7 bases from V and 12 bases from J; bases unmatched to any gene: 14.